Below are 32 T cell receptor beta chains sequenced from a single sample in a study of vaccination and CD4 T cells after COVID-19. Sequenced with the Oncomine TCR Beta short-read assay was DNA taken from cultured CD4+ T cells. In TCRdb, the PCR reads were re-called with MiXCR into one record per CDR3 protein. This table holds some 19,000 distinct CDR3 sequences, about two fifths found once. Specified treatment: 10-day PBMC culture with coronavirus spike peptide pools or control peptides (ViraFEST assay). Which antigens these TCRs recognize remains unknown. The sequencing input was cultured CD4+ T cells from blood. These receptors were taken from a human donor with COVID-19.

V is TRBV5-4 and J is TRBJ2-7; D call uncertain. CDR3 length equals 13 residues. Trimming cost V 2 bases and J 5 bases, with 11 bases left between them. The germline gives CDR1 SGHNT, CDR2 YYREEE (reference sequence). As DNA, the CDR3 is TGTGCCAGCAGCTTTCAAGATCAGGACGAGCAGTACTTC. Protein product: CASSFQDQDEQYF. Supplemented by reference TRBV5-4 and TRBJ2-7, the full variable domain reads ETGVTQSPTHLIKTRGQQVTLRCSSQSGHNTVSWYQQALGQGPQFIFQYYREEENGRGNFPPRFSGLQFPNYSSELNVNALELDDSALYLCASSFQDQDEQYFGPGTRLTVT.

This CDR3 is CASRQGGAGQETQYF. The CDR3 DNA follows: TGTGCCAGCAGACAAGGGGGAGCAGGGCAAGAGACCCAGTACTTC. This chain joins TRBV28 and TRBJ2-5, with D maybe TRBD1 (6 bases). Trimming took off 6 bases at V and 2 bases at J, with 16 bases between the two ends. Germline CDR1 MDHEN, CDR2 SYDVKM. This CDR3 is built from 15 residues.

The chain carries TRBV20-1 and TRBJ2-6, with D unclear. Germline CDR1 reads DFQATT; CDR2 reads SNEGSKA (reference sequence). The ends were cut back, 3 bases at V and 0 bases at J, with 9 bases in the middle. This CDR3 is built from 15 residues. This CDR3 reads CSASVRLSGANVLTF. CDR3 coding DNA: TGCAGTGCTAGCGTACGCCTCTCTGGGGCCAACGTCCTGACTTTC.

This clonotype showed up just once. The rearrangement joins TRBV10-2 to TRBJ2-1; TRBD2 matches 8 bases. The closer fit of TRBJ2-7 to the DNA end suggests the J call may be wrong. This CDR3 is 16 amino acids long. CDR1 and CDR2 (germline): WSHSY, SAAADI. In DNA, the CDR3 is TGCGCCAGCAGTGATTTGCGTACTAGCGGAACCTACGAGCAGTACTTC. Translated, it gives CASSDLRTSGTYEQYF.

Here the CDR3 DNA reads TGCAGTGCTATGAAGACTAGTCGGACAGATACGCAGTATTTT. Residues: CSAMKTSRTDTQYF. The rearrangement joins TRBV20-1 to TRBJ2-3; possibly TRBD2 for D (6 bases). CDR1 is DFQATT and CDR2 is SNEGSKA in the germline V gene (reference sequence). The CDR3 contains 14 residues. V gave up 4 bases and J gave up 3 bases, with 14 bases separating them.

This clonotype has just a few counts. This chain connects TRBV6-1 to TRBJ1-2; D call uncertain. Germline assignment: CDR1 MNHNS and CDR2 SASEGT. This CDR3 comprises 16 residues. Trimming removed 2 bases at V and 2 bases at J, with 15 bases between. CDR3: CASSEISRKSNYGYTF. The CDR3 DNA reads TGTGCCAGCAGTGAAATTTCCCGGAAGTCGAACTATGGCTACACCTTC.

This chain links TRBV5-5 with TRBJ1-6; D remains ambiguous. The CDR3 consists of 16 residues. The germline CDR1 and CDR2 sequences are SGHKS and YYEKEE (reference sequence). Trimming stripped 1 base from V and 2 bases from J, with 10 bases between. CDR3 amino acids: CASSLRGSTYNSPLHF. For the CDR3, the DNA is TGTGCCAGCAGCTTGCGCGGCAGCACCTATAATTCACCCCTCCACTTT.

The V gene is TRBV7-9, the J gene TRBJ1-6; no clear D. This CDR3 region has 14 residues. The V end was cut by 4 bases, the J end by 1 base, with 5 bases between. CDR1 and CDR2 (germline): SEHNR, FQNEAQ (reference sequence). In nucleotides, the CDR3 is TGTGCCAGCAGCTGGGAATCCTATAATTCACCCCTCCACTTT. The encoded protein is CASSWESYNSPLHF.

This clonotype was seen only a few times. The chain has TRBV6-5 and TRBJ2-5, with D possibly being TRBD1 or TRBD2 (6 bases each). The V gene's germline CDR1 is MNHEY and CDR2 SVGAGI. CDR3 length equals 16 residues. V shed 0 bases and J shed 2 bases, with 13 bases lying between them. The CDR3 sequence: CASSYSRGVGQETQYF. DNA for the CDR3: TGTGCCAGCAGTTACTCGAGGGGGGTAGGTCAAGAGACCCAGTACTTC.

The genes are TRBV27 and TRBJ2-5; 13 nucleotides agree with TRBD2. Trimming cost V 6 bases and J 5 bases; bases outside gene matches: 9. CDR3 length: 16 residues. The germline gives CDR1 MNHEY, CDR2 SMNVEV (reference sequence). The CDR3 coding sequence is TGTGCCAGCAGCTCCATACTAGCGGGGGGGAGGGAGACCCAGTACTTC. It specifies CASSSILAGGRETQYF.

CDR3 amino acids: CARNGGLPSGANVLTF. As DNA, the CDR3 is TGTGCCCGGAATGGTGGGCTGCCCTCTGGGGCCAACGTCCTGACTTTC. The J gene is TRBJ2-6, the V gene TRBV30; no definite D call. Germline V CDR1 and CDR2: GTSNPN, SVGIG (reference sequence). The length of the CDR3 is 16 residues. The V gene lost 8 bases and the J gene lost 0 bases, with 17 bases spanning the gap.

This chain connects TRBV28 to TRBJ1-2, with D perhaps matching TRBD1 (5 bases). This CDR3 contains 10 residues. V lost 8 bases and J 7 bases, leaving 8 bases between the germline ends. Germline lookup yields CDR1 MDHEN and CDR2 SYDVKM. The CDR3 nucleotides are TGTGCCAGCGAGGGGTTTGGCTACACCTTC. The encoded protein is CASEGFGYTF.

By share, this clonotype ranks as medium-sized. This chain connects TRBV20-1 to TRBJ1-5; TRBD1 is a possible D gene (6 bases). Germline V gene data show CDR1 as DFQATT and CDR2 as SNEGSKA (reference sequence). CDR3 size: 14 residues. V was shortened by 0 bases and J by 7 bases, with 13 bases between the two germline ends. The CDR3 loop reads CSARERGGRQPQHF. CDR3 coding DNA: TGCAGTGCTAGAGAGAGGGGGGGCAGGCAGCCCCAGCATTTT.

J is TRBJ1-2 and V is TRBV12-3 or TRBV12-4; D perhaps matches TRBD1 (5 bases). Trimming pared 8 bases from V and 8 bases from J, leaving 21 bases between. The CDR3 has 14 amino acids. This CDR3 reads CASRSRGAGRGYTF. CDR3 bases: TGTGCCAGCCGTTCCCGCGGGGCCGGGAGAGGCTACACCTTC.

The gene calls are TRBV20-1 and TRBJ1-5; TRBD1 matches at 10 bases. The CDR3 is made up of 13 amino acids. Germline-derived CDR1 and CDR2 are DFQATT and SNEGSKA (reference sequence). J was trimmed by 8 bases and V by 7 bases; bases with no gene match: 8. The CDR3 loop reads CSVAGTGVKPQHF. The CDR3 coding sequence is TGCAGTGTTGCCGGGACAGGGGTTAAGCCCCAGCATTTT.

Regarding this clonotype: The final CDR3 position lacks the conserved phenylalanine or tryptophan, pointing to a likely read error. CDR3 residues: CASSNPDRGPTGELFL. The CDR3 bases are TGTGCCAGCAGTAACCCGGACAGGGGGCCCACCGGGGAGCTGTTTTTA. This chain uses TRBV6-1 with TRBJ2-2; 11 nucleotides match TRBD1. The germline V gene encodes CDR1 MNHNS and CDR2 SASEGT. The CDR3 spans 16 residues. With V trimmed by 5 bases and J by 4 bases, 6 bases remained unmatched.

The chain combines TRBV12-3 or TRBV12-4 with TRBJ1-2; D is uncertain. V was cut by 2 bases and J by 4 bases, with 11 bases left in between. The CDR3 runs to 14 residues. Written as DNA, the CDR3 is TGTGCCAGCAGTTTAATGGGCAGCTCCTATGGCTACACCTTC. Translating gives CASSLMGSSYGYTF.

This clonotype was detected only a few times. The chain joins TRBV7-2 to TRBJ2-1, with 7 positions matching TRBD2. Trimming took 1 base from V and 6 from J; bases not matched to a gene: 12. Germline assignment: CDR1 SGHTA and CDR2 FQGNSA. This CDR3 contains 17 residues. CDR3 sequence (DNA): TGTGCCAGCAGCTTAGGCCGGGCCCGGACTAGGTCCAATGAGCAGTTCTTC. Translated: CASSLGRARTRSNEQFF.

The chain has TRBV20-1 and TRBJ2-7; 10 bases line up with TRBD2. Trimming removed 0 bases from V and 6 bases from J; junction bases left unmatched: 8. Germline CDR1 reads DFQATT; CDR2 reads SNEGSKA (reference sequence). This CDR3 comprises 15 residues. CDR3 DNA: TGCAGTGCTAGAGATACGGCTAGCGGGGGTACCGAGCAGTACTTC. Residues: CSARDTASGGTEQYF.

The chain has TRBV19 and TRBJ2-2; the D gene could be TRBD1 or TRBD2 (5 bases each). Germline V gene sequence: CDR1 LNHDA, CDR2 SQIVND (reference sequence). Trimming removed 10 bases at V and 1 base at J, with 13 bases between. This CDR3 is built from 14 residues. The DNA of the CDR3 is TGTGCCATGGGGGACCGACTGAACACCGGGGAGCTGTTTTTT. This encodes CAMGDRLNTGELFF.

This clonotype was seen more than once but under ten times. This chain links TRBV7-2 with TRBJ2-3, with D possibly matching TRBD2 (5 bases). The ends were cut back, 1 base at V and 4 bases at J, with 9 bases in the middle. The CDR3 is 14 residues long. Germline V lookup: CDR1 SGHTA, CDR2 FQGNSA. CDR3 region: CASSLGERADTQYF. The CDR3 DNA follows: TGTGCCAGCAGCTTAGGGGAGCGTGCAGATACGCAGTATTTT.

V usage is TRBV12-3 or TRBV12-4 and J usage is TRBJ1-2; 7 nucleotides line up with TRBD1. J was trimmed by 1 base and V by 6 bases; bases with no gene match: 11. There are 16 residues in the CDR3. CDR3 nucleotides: TGTGCCAGCAGGGAACAGGGGATACAGGGTAACTATGGCTACACCTTC. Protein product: CASREQGIQGNYGYTF.

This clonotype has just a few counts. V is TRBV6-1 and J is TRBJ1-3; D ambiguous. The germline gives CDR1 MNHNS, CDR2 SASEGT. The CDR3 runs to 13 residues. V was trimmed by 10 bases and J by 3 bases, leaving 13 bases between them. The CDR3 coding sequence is TGTGCCACCCTCCCCTCGTATGGAAACACCATATATTTT. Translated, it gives CATLPSYGNTIYF.

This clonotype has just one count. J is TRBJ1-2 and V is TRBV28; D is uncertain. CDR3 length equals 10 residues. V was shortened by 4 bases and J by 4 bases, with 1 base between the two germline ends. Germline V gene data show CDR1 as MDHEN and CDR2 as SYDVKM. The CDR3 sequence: CASSSYGYTF. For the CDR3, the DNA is TGTGCCAGCAGTTCCTATGGCTACACCTTC.

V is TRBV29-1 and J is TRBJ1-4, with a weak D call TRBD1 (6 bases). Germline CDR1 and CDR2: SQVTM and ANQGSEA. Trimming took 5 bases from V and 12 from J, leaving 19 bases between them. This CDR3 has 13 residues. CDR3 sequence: CSVSQTGSVELFF. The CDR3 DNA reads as TGCAGCGTTTCCCAGACAGGCAGTGTGGAACTGTTTTTT.

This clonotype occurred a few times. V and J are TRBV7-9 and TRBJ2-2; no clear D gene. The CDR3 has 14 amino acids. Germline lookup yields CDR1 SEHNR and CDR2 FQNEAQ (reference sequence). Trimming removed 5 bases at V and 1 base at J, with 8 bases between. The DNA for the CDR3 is TGTGCCAGCAGCCCACCACGGAACACCGGGGAGCTGTTTTTT. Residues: CASSPPRNTGELFF.

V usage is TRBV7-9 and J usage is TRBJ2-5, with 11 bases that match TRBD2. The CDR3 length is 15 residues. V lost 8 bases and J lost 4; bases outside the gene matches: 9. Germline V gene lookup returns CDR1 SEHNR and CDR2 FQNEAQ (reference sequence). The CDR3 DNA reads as TGTGCCAGCGCCCCGCTAGCGGGGGGCGGAGAGACCCAGTACTTC. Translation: CASAPLAGGGETQYF.

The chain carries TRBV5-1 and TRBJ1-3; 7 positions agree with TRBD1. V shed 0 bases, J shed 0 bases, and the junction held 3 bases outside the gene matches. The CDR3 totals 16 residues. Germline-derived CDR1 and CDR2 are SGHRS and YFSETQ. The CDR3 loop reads CASSLGQGRSGNTIYF. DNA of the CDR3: TGCGCCAGCAGCTTGGGACAGGGACGCTCTGGAAACACCATATATTTT.

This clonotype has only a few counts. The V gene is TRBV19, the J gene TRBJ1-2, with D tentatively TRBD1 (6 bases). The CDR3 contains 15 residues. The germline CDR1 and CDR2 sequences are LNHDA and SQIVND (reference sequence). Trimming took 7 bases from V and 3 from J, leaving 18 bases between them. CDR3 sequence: CASTPRQASDYGYTF. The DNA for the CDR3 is TGTGCCAGTACCCCGAGACAGGCCAGTGACTATGGCTACACCTTC.

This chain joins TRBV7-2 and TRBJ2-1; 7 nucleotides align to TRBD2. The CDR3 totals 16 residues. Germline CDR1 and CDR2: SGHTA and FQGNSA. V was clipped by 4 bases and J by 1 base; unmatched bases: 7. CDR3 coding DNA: TGTGCCAGCAGCTCCCCGGGACTACGATCCTACAATGAGCAGTTCTTC. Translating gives CASSSPGLRSYNEQFF.

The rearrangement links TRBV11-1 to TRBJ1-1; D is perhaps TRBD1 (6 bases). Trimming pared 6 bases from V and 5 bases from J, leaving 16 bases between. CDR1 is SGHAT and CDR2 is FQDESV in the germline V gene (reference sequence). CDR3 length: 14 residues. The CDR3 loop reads CASSLAGRGTEAFF. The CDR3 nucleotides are TGTGCCAGCAGTCTGGCGGGGAGGGGGACTGAAGCTTTCTTT.

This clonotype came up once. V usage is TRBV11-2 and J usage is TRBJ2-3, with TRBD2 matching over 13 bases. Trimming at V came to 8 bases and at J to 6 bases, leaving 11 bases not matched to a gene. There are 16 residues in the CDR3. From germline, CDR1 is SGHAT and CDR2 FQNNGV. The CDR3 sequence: CASSMTSGGKVDTQYF. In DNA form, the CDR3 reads TGTGCCAGCTCAATGACTAGCGGGGGGAAGGTGGATACGCAGTATTTT.